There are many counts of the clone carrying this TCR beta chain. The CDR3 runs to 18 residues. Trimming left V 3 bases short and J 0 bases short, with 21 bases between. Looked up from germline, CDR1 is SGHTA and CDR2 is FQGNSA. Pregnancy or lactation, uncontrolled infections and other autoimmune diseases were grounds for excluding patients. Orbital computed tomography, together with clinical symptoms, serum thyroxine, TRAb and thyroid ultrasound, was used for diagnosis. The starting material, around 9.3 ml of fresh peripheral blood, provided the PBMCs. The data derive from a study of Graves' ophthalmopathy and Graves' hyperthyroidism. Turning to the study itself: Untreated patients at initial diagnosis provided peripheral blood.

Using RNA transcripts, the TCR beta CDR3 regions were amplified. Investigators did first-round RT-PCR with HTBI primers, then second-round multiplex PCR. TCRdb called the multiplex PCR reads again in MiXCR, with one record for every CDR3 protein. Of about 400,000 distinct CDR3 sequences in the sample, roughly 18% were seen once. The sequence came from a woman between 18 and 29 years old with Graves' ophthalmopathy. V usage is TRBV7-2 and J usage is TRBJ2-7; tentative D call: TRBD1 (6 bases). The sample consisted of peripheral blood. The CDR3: CASSFRTREQGTSYEQYF. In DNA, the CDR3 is TGTGCCAGCAGCTTCCGTACGAGAGAACAGGGAACCTCCTACGAGCAGTACTTC.